This T cell receptor (beta chain) appears in the sequencing data of a study of cytotoxic CD8 clonotypes in ibrutinib-treated CLL. The overall study: Investigators reported some 24 partial and 2 complete responses; after median around 6 years, approximately 15 patients remained remitted and 12 progressed.

As to this clone: What it binds is unknown.

Whole-study results and caveats: The study found clonality rose at ibrutinib response, then fell toward baseline at progression.

The targeted sequencing depth was 1 in 200,000 to 1 in 1 million T cells. Data came from immunoSEQ multiplex PCR; TCRdb stores just in-frame clones and leaves some out. The top ten hold roughly 4.6% of the sample, which has about 160,000 clones, less than 85% seen once. The sequence derives from a human donor with chronic lymphocytic leukemia. The source was PBMCs, collected after 24 months of ibrutinib treatment.

The CDR3 reads CASSSTPENEKLFF. CDR3 DNA sequence: TGTGCCAGCAGCTCGACCCCCGAAAATGAAAAACTGTTTTTT. This rearrangement joins TRBV5-5 to TRBJ1-4; D gene uncertain. This CDR3 is built from 14 residues. Germline V lookup: CDR1 SGHKS, CDR2 YYEKEE (reference sequence). V was clipped by 3 bases and J by 5 bases, with 11 bases between them.